Presented here are 31 T cell receptor beta chains from one specimen sequenced in a study of Ad26.COV2.S vaccination and SARS-CoV-2 variants. Using immunoSEQ multiplex PCR, the repertoire was profiled, and TCRdb retains in-frame clones only, with some absent. Here the sample spans 180,000 or so clones, around 90% being singletons. Sequenced material: peripheral blood, taken after recovery from COVID-19. These receptors all stem from a human donor who had recovered from COVID-19.

The chain couples TRBV2 to TRBJ1-2, with D possibly matching TRBD1 (6 bases). CDR3 length: 14 residues. Between the trimmed V and J ends, which lost 7 bases and 2 bases, there was a span of 14 bases. Germline V gene lookup returns CDR1 SNHLY and CDR2 FYNNEI. This CDR3 is CASIETGANYGYTF. Written as DNA, the CDR3 is TGTGCCAGCATCGAGACAGGCGCAAACTATGGCTACACCTTC.

This chain links TRBV15 with TRBJ2-5; unclear D gene. V shed 5 bases and J shed 5 bases, with 9 bases lying between them. This CDR3 spans 12 amino acids. From germline, CDR1 is LNHNV and CDR2 YYDKDF (reference sequence). CDR3 residues: CATSPGRETQYF. The DNA of the CDR3 is TGTGCCACCAGCCCGGGCCGGGAGACCCAGTACTTC. Complete variable domain (other parts from reference TRBV15 and TRBJ2-5): DAMVIQNPRYQVTQFGKPVTLSCSQTLNHNVMYWYQQKSSQAPKLLFHYYDKDFNNEADTPDNFQSRRPNTSFCFLDIRSPGLGDTAMYLCATSPGRETQYFGPGTRLLVL.

This clone appeared once. This chain joins TRBV11-2 and TRBJ2-5; tentative D call: TRBD2 (6 bases). V was trimmed by 5 bases and J by 0 bases, leaving 10 bases between them. Germline V gene data show CDR1 as SGHAT and CDR2 as FQNNGV. The CDR3 is 14 amino acids. The chain's CDR3 is CASSVGLNQETQYF. CDR3 DNA: TGTGCCAGCAGCGTCGGACTAAACCAAGAGACCCAGTACTTC.

This clone was observed a single time. The V and J genes are TRBV2 and TRBJ2-1; TRBD2 aligns across 9 bases. V lost 8 bases, J lost 7 bases, and 12 bases stayed unmatched. Germline V CDR1 and CDR2: SNHLY, FYNNEI. The CDR3 consists of 15 residues. The CDR3 spells CASEGGGGAGNEQFF. CDR3 nucleotides: TGTGCCAGCGAGGGCGGCGGGGGGGCAGGGAATGAGCAGTTCTTC.

This clone was seen a single time. The CDR3 loop is CASGLKAGSSLHF. Here the CDR3 DNA reads TGTGCTAGTGGTTTGAAGGCGGGGTCTTCCCTCCACTTT. The chain links TRBV12-5 to TRBJ1-6, with D unclear. V lost 2 bases, J lost 14 bases, and 13 bases lay in between. This CDR3 spans 13 amino acids. Germline loops: CDR1 LGHNT, CDR2 FRNRAP.

The CDR3 loop is CASSPGPVTDTQYF. The CDR3 DNA is TGTGCCAGCAGTCCAGGGCCAGTCACAGATACGCAGTATTTT. The chain is built from TRBV3-1 (or the pseudogene TRBV3-2) and TRBJ2-3; tentatively, D is TRBD1 (5 bases). This CDR3 region has 14 residues. Trimming pared 6 bases from V and 2 bases from J, leaving 12 bases between. CDR1 is LGHDT and CDR2 is YNNKEL in the germline V gene (reference sequence).

V usage is TRBV7-9 and J usage is TRBJ1-1, with unresolved D. This CDR3 is 14 amino acids long. Trimming shortened V by 5 bases and J by 5 bases, and 15 bases separated the two germline ends. Germline CDR1 SEHNR, CDR2 FQNEAQ (reference sequence). CDR3 sequence reads: CASSMEFVVTEAFF. Here the CDR3 DNA reads TGTGCCAGCAGCATGGAATTTGTTGTGACTGAAGCTTTCTTT.

This rearrangement joins TRBV28 to TRBJ2-5; no firm D call. Trimming cost V 8 bases and J 12 bases, with 16 bases left between them. The germline gives CDR1 MDHEN, CDR2 SYDVKM. The CDR3 contains 11 residues. CDR3 in amino acids: CASGRVLREYF. In nucleotides, the CDR3 is TGTGCCAGCGGACGCGTTTTACGAGAGTACTTC. Together with reference TRBV28 and TRBJ2-5, the CDR3 gives the full variable domain: DVKVTQSSRYLVKRTGEKVFLECVQDMDHENMFWYRQDPGLGLRLIYFSYDVKMKEKGDIPEGYSVSREKKERFSLILESASTNQTSMYLCASGRVLREYFGPGTRLLVL.

DNA of the CDR3: TGTGCCAGCTCACCCGCCCTGGACGGTAACTATGGCTACACCTTC. Its translation: CASSPALDGNYGYTF. This chain uses TRBV18 with TRBJ1-2; D remains ambiguous. V was shortened by 3 bases and J by 1 base, with 12 bases between the two germline ends. The CDR3 is made up of 15 amino acids. Germline CDR1 KGHSH, CDR2 LQKENI.

The chain uses TRBV7-3 and TRBJ2-7; D unclear. The CDR3 contains 13 residues. Germline V CDR1 and CDR2: SGHTA, FQGTGA. V was cut by 2 bases and J by 2 bases, with 7 bases left in between. Here the CDR3 reads CASSLGPPYEQYF. The CDR3 DNA sequence: TGTGCCAGCAGCTTAGGCCCCCCCTACGAGCAGTACTTC.

This sequence joins TRBV9 and TRBJ2-3; D perhaps matches TRBD1 (6 bases). With 0 bases removed from V and 5 bases from J, the gap between germline ends came to 13 bases. The CDR3 covers 15 residues. From germline, CDR1 is SGDLS and CDR2 YYNGEE. The CDR3 is CASSVDRANLDTQYF. The CDR3, as DNA: TGTGCCAGCAGCGTAGACAGGGCCAATTTAGATACGCAGTATTTT.

V is TRBV6-5 and J is TRBJ1-4; D is ambiguous. Germline CDR1 and CDR2: MNHEY and SVGAGI. V dropped 2 bases and J dropped 5 bases, with 15 bases sitting between them. The CDR3 is 16 residues long. Written as DNA, the CDR3 is TGTGCCAGCAGTTACATCATAGGAGAGATGAATGAAAAACTGTTTTTT. Translating gives CASSYIIGEMNEKLFF.

The chain couples TRBV19 to TRBJ2-1; D possibly corresponds to TRBD1 (6 bases). Trimming removed 6 bases from V and 0 bases from J, with 12 bases in between. Per germline, CDR1 LNHDA and CDR2 SQIVND (reference sequence). The CDR3 extends over 15 amino acids. CDR3 loop: CASRGDRTSYNEQFF. CDR3 in DNA: TGTGCCAGTAGGGGAGACAGGACCTCCTACAATGAGCAGTTCTTC.

This chain joins TRBV27 and TRBJ2-5; D ambiguous. The CDR3 runs to 13 residues. CDR1 and CDR2 (germline): MNHEY, SMNVEV (reference sequence). V was cut by 2 bases and J by 5 bases, with 9 bases left in between. The CDR3 DNA sequence: TGTGCCAGCAGTTTAGGGATTTACGAGACCCAGTACTTC. Its translation: CASSLGIYETQYF.

V and J are TRBV4-1 and TRBJ2-1; tentative D call: TRBD2 (5 bases). The germline V and J ends were trimmed by 4 bases and 10 bases, with 11 bases remaining between them. The CDR3 is 12 residues long. CDR1 is MGHRA, CDR2 YSYEKL, per germline. The CDR3 here is CASSPGSPEQFF. Written as DNA, the CDR3 is TGCGCCAGCAGCCCGGGGTCTCCCGAGCAGTTCTTC.

This clone was counted only a few times. J is TRBJ1-3 and V is TRBV9, with TRBD1 as a possible D gene (5 bases). The CDR3 contains 14 residues. Germline V gene lookup returns CDR1 SGDLS and CDR2 YYNGEE. Trimming cost V 6 bases and J 0 bases, with 10 bases left between them. CDR3 in amino acids: CASTTGHSGNTIYF. In DNA form, the CDR3 reads TGTGCCAGCACCACAGGTCACTCTGGAAACACCATATATTTT. The whole variable domain, remainder taken from reference TRBV9 and TRBJ1-3, is DSGVTQTPKHLITATGQRVTLRCSPRSGDLSVYWYQQSLDQGLQFLIQYYNGEERAKGNILERFSAQQFPDLHSELNLSSLELGDSALYFCASTTGHSGNTIYFGEGSWLTVV.

The V gene is TRBV6-5, the J gene TRBJ2-3; 11 bases match TRBD2. From germline, CDR1 is MNHEY and CDR2 SVGAGI. The junction had 1 base not matched to a gene; V was cut back by 0 bases and J by 5 bases. This CDR3 comprises 15 residues. CDR3 nucleotide sequence: TGTGCCAGCAGTTACTCCGGACTAGCGGGAGATACGCAGTATTTT. It encodes CASSYSGLAGDTQYF.

This clone was detected once. The CDR3, as DNA: TGTGCCAGCAGCGGCAGGAATAGCAATCAGCCCCAGCATTTT. It specifies CASSGRNSNQPQHF. The V gene is TRBV2, the J gene TRBJ1-5; unclear D gene. This CDR3 is 14 amino acids long. V lost 6 bases to trimming and J lost 0 bases, with 9 bases between them. CDR1 SNHLY and CDR2 FYNNEI come from the germline V gene. Using reference TRBV2 and TRBJ1-5 for the parts outside the CDR3, the full variable domain is EPEVTQTPSHQVTQMGQEVILRCVPISNHLYFYWYRQILGQKVEFLVSFYNNEISEKSEIFDDQFSVERPDGSNFTLKIRSTKLEDSAMYFCASSGRNSNQPQHFGDGTRLSIL.

The V gene is TRBV5-6, the J gene TRBJ1-4; no clear D gene. This CDR3 spans 12 amino acids. Deletions cut 5 bases from V and 5 bases from J, with 7 bases between. From germline, CDR1 is SGHDT and CDR2 YYEEEE. CDR3: CASSPENEKLFF. In DNA form, the CDR3 reads TGTGCCAGCAGTCCCGAAAATGAAAAACTGTTTTTT. The whole variable domain, remainder taken from reference TRBV5-6 and TRBJ1-4, is DAGVTQSPTHLIKTRGQQVTLRCSPKSGHDTVSWYQQALGQGPQFIFQYYEEEERQRGNFPDRFSGHQFPNYSSELNVNALLLGDSALYLCASSPENEKLFFGSGTQLSVL.

This clone was found once. This chain uses TRBV7-3 with TRBJ2-5; 7 bases agree with TRBD1. Germline V gives CDR1 SGHTA, CDR2 FQGTGA. The CDR3 loop spans 13 amino acids. The junction had 6 bases not matched to a gene; V was cut back by 6 bases and J by 5 bases. In nucleotides, the CDR3 is TGTGCCAGCAGTAGACAGGGTTGGGAGACCCAGTACTTC. It specifies CASSRQGWETQYF.

The CDR3 sequence is CASSYPGSTEAFF. In nucleotides, the CDR3 is TGTGCCAGCAGTTATCCGGGTAGCACTGAAGCTTTCTTT. The rearrangement links TRBV6-5 to TRBJ1-1, with D unresolved. Germline CDR1 MNHEY, CDR2 SVGAGI. Trimming pared 3 bases from V and 4 bases from J, leaving 9 bases between. This CDR3 comprises 13 residues.

This sequence joins TRBV11-2 and TRBJ1-1; TRBD1 is a possible D gene (5 bases). Germline loops: CDR1 SGHAT, CDR2 FQNNGV. V lost 5 bases, J lost 3 bases, and 10 bases lay in between. The CDR3 covers 13 residues. The DNA of the CDR3 is TGTGCCAGCAGCCCTCTAGGGGACACTGAAGCTTTCTTT. Translating gives CASSPLGDTEAFF. Full variable domain (outside the CDR3, taken from reference TRBV11-2 and TRBJ1-1): EAGVAQSPRYKIIEKRQSVAFWCNPISGHATLYWYQQILGQGPKLLIQFQNNGVVDDSQLPKDRFSAERLKGVDSTLKIQPAKLEDSAVYLCASSPLGDTEAFFGQGTRLTVV.

The chain employs TRBV30 and TRBJ1-2; D not certain. The CDR3 covers 11 residues. Germline values: CDR1 GTSNPN, CDR2 SVGIG (reference sequence). The V end was cut by 1 base, the J end by 5 bases, with 5 bases between. CDR3 DNA: TGTGCCTGGAGTGGGTTGTATGGCTACACCTTC. Protein: CAWSGLYGYTF.

The gene calls are TRBV2 and TRBJ1-3; D call uncertain. This CDR3 spans 12 amino acids. Germline assignment: CDR1 SNHLY and CDR2 FYNNEI. V lost 6 bases and J 4 bases, leaving 7 bases between the germline ends. In nucleotides, the CDR3 is TGTGCCAGCAGGTTTCTAGGAAACACCATATATTTT. Amino acids: CASRFLGNTIYF.

The chain links TRBV4-1 to TRBJ1-2; TRBD1 agrees at 8 bases. The junction had 13 bases not matched to a gene; V was cut back by 3 bases and J by 7 bases. CDR3 length: 16 amino acids. CDR1 and CDR2 from the germline V gene are MGHRA and YSYEKL. The CDR3 bases are TGCGCCAGCAGCCATACGGGACAGGTCACCATGGGTGGCTACACCTTC. Protein sequence: CASSHTGQVTMGGYTF.

The chain links TRBV18 to TRBJ2-1; 10 bases fit TRBD2. CDR1 KGHSH and CDR2 LQKENI come from the germline V gene. V trimming: 5 bases; J trimming: 5 bases; junction bases outside the gene matches: 12. The CDR3 has 17 amino acids. CDR3 amino acids: CASSFSSGGLRDNEQFF. The CDR3 coding sequence is TGTGCCAGCTCATTCTCTAGCGGGGGTTTAAGGGACAATGAGCAGTTCTTC.

The chain combines TRBV5-1 with TRBJ2-1; 16 bases fit TRBD2. Trimming at V came to 0 bases and at J to 5 bases, leaving 17 bases not matched to a gene. Germline assignment: CDR1 SGHRS and CDR2 YFSETQ. The length of the CDR3 is 22 residues. The chain's CDR3 is CASSLAKGTVGLAGGIDNEQFF. The CDR3 bases are TGCGCCAGCAGCTTGGCCAAAGGGACAGTGGGACTAGCGGGAGGGATTGACAATGAGCAGTTCTTC.

This rearrangement joins TRBV11-3 to TRBJ2-7, with D possibly being TRBD2 (6 bases). CDR1 is SGHNT and CDR2 is YENEEA in the germline V gene. The CDR3 is 15 residues long. V dropped 1 base and J dropped 2 bases, with 12 bases sitting between them. The chain's CDR3 is CASSLGASAPYEQYF. The CDR3, as DNA: TGTGCCAGCAGCTTAGGGGCTAGCGCACCCTACGAGCAGTACTTC.

The chain uses TRBV2 and TRBJ2-3; D is unclear. Per germline, CDR1 SNHLY and CDR2 FYNNEI. The V and J ends lost 5 bases and 3 bases respectively, with 15 bases between them. CDR3 length: 15 residues. This chain's CDR3 is CASSPPLGFTDTQYF. The CDR3 DNA follows: TGTGCCAGCAGTCCGCCGCTGGGGTTTACAGATACGCAGTATTTT.

In this sample, this clone turned up once. This chain links TRBV11-2 with TRBJ2-3; a possible D gene is TRBD2 (5 bases). The V and J ends lost 4 bases and 0 bases respectively, with 11 bases between them. The CDR3 has 15 amino acids. Germline CDR1 SGHAT, CDR2 FQNNGV. Written as DNA, the CDR3 is TGTGCCAGCAGCTCCACTAGTTATAGCACAGATACGCAGTATTTT. It is translated as CASSSTSYSTDTQYF.

This clone came up a few times. V and J are TRBV10-3 and TRBJ2-2; tentatively, D is TRBD2 (5 bases). Germline loops: CDR1 ENHRY, CDR2 SYGVKD. With 10 bases removed from V and 0 bases from J, the gap between germline ends came to 9 bases. The CDR3 spans 13 residues. CDR3 residues: CANGEPNTGELFF. DNA of the CDR3: TGTGCCAATGGGGAGCCGAACACCGGGGAGCTGTTTTTT.